This T cell receptor (beta chain) was found in a study of OX40 agonist ivuxolimab in advanced cancers. The overall study: Partial responses were achieved by three patients, one with hepatocellular carcinoma and two with cutaneous melanoma.

Study-level points and caveats: No antigen was identified for the clonally expanded peripheral T cells.

Points on this clone: Its antigen is unknown.

Patients were ineligible given autoimmune disease history or systemic immunosuppression. Sampled blood was obtained at baseline, cycle 4 day 1, and cycle 7 day 1. The length of the CDR3 is 13 residues. The germline V and J ends were trimmed by 6 bases and 1 base, with 9 bases remaining between them. Germline V gene sequence: CDR1 MNHEY, CDR2 SVGAGI. Produced via immunoSEQ multiplex PCR; TCRdb's table is partial and in-frame only. The data show about 68,000 clones, 70% to 85% seen once. This chain uses TRBV6-5 with TRBJ1-1; D gene unclear. Sequenced material: CD4+ or CD8+ T cells sorted from blood, taken in a trial of the OX40 agonist ivuxolimab. This receptor was obtained from an adult with an advanced solid tumor such as melanoma, head and neck, liver or kidney cancer. CDR3 sequence reads: CASRAEGNTEAFF. CDR3 bases: TGTGCCAGCAGGGCGGAGGGGAACACTGAAGCTTTCTTT.